This passage covers 28 T cell receptor beta chains from one sample sequenced in a study of T cells in Graves' hyperthyroidism and ophthalmopathy. TCR beta CDR3 sequences were amplified from RNA transcripts. HTBI primers were employed in a first-round RT-PCR of the TCR CDR3. TCRdb processed the multiplex PCR reads anew with MiXCR; each CDR3 protein has one entry. This sample has about 360,000 distinct CDR3 sequences, with around 25% found just once. Sequenced: blood. The receptors come from a man aged 45-65 years with Graves' hyperthyroidism.

This chain connects TRBV19 to TRBJ2-1; 10 bases align to TRBD2. Unmatched junction bases numbered 3, after V lost 3 bases and J lost 10 bases. The CDR3 runs to 13 residues. Germline V gene data show CDR1 as LNHDA and CDR2 as SQIVND (reference sequence). The CDR3 nucleotides read TGTGCCAGTAGTATTCAGCGGGAGGGCGAGCAGTTCTTC. The encoded protein is CASSIQREGEQFF.

The chain recombines TRBV5-1 with TRBJ2-1; 8 bases match TRBD2. Germline V lookup: CDR1 SGHRS, CDR2 YFSETQ. This CDR3 is built from 14 residues. The J segment lost 7 bases and the V segment lost 7 bases, leaving 10 bases of the junction unmatched. The CDR3 bases are TGCGCCAGCTGCCCGGGGGGGGGCAATAATGAGCAGTTCTTC. Protein sequence: CASCPGGGNNEQFF.

This clonotype was picked up many times. V is TRBV11-3 and J is TRBJ2-1; 7 bases map to TRBD1. The CDR3 sequence is 15 residues long. J was trimmed by 3 bases and V by 5 bases; bases with no gene match: 7. The germline CDR1 and CDR2 sequences are SGHNT and YENEEA. The DNA of the CDR3 is TGTGCCAGCAGCAGGGGGCAGGGGAGCTACAATGAGCAGTTCTTC. It encodes CASSRGQGSYNEQFF.

The rearrangement uses TRBV11-3 and TRBJ1-2, with TRBD1 matching over 10 bases. Germline V gives CDR1 SGHNT, CDR2 YENEEA. The junction had 10 bases not matched to a gene; V was cut back by 5 bases and J by 7 bases. The CDR3 runs 15 residues. This CDR3 is CASSGTPGQGTGYTF. Here the CDR3 DNA reads TGTGCCAGCAGCGGAACTCCGGGACAGGGGACTGGCTACACCTTC.

The gene calls are TRBV6-1 and TRBJ2-3, with 9 bases matching TRBD1. The length of the CDR3 is 16 residues. The J segment lost 2 bases and the V segment lost 4 bases, leaving 7 bases of the junction unmatched. CDR1 is MNHNS and CDR2 is SASEGT in the germline V gene. The CDR3 coding sequence is TGTGCCAGCAGTGCGTCCGGGACAGGGAACACAGATACGCAGTATTTT. Protein sequence: CASSASGTGNTDTQYF.

This clonotype came up a few times. V gene TRBV5-1 combines with J gene TRBJ2-5, with D possibly being TRBD2 (5 bases). With 0 bases removed from V and 5 bases from J, the gap between germline ends came to 11 bases. The CDR3 is 14 amino acids. Per the germline V gene, CDR1 is SGHRS and CDR2 is YFSETQ. CDR3 in DNA: TGCGCCAGCAGCTTGGTTGACTCGGGGGAGACCCAGTACTTC. This encodes CASSLVDSGETQYF.

This clonotype was observed many times. The gene calls are TRBV3-1 and TRBJ2-7; D unresolved. CDR1 LGHDT and CDR2 YNNKEL come from the germline V gene (reference sequence). The CDR3 has 12 amino acids. Deletions cut 3 bases from V and 3 bases from J, with 6 bases between. This CDR3 reads CASSHVGYEQYF. The CDR3 nucleotides read TGTGCCAGCAGCCACGTCGGCTACGAGCAGTACTTC.

J is TRBJ1-3 and V is TRBV6-1, with D perhaps TRBD1 (5 bases). Between the trimmed V and J ends, which lost 0 bases and 1 base, there was a span of 10 bases. Germline values: CDR1 MNHNS, CDR2 SASEGT. This CDR3 has 16 amino acids. CDR3 sequence reads: CASSEAVGGSGNTIYF. DNA for the CDR3: TGTGCCAGCAGTGAAGCGGTGGGGGGATCTGGAAACACCATATATTTT.

This clonotype was seen a handful of times. V is TRBV3-1 and J is TRBJ2-5, with D unclear. The CDR3 has 14 amino acids. Trimming removed 0 bases from V and 2 bases from J, with 7 bases in between. Germline CDR1 reads LGHDT; CDR2 reads YNNKEL (reference sequence). Written as DNA, the CDR3 is TGTGCCAGCAGCCAAGACGAGAATCAAGAGACCCAGTACTTC. Its protein is CASSQDENQETQYF.

For this clonotype: The conserved closing phenylalanine or tryptophan is absent in this CDR3, likely reflecting a read error. The V gene is TRBV20-1, the J gene TRBJ2-5; weak D call: TRBD2 (5 bases). Germline values: CDR1 DFQATT, CDR2 SNEGSKA (reference sequence). There are 11 residues in the CDR3. Deletions cut 8 bases from V and 7 bases from J, with 14 bases between. The CDR3 DNA reads TGCAGTTCCTCGGGGTCCGTGACCCAGTACCTC. Residues: CSSSGSVTQYL.

This clonotype was seen at least ten times. The V call is TRBV3-1, the J call TRBJ1-1, with D perhaps TRBD1 (5 bases). Germline CDR1 reads LGHDT; CDR2 reads YNNKEL (reference sequence). V gave up 4 bases and J gave up 10 bases, with 13 bases separating them. The CDR3 consists of 12 residues. As DNA, the CDR3 is TGTGCCAGCAGCCTCGTGAAGGGGAGAGCTTTCTTT. Encoded protein: CASSLVKGRAFF.

This chain joins TRBV20-1 and TRBJ2-7; TRBD2 is a possible D gene (6 bases). This CDR3 has 14 residues. CDR1 is DFQATT and CDR2 is SNEGSKA in the germline V gene (reference sequence). Trimming removed 0 bases at V and 2 bases at J, with 11 bases between. The CDR3 region has the DNA TGCAGTGCTAGAGACGGGGGACTGACCTACGAGCAGTACTTC. As protein: CSARDGGLTYEQYF.

With regard to this clonotype: A much bigger clone sits one base away, suggesting this may be a read error. The chain employs TRBV7-3 and TRBJ2-7, with TRBD2 as a possible D gene (6 bases). This CDR3 comprises 15 residues. The germline V gene has CDR1 SGHTA and CDR2 FQGTGA. The CDR3 DNA reads as TGTGCCAGCAGCCTTACCCCCGGGAGTGCCTACGAGCTGTACTTC. Protein sequence: CASSLTPGSAYELYF.

This clonotype was recorded many times. The chain uses TRBV7-2 and TRBJ2-7, with 14 bases fitting TRBD2. J lost 6 bases, V lost 4 bases, and 20 bases had no gene match. In germline, CDR1 is SGHTA, CDR2 FQGNSA. This CDR3 has 20 amino acids. CDR3 nucleotide sequence: TGTGCCAGCAGCTCTCGAAATCGACTAGCGGGAGGGCCCTCCCCCTCCGAGCAGTACTTC. Translating gives CASSSRNRLAGGPSPSEQYF.

The V gene is TRBV27, the J gene TRBJ1-5, with 7 positions matching TRBD1. V lost 3 bases and J lost 3; bases outside the gene matches: 8. The CDR3 extends over 16 amino acids. Germline CDR1 and CDR2: MNHEY and SMNVEV (reference sequence). CDR3 sequence: CASSLPQGGANQPQHF. The CDR3 coding sequence is TGTGCCAGCAGTTTGCCTCAGGGGGGTGCCAATCAGCCCCAGCATTTT.

Ten or more counts support this clonotype. The rearrangement uses TRBV5-1 and TRBJ2-3; 8 bases agree with TRBD1. The CDR3 extends over 14 amino acids. J lost 2 bases, V lost 4 bases, and 3 bases had no gene match. Germline V lookup: CDR1 SGHRS, CDR2 YFSETQ. DNA for the CDR3: TGCGCCAGCAGCAAGGGACAGGACACAGATACGCAGTATTTT. Residues: CASSKGQDTDTQYF. The full variable domain, in which reference TRBV5-1 and TRBJ2-3 provide the parts outside the CDR3, is KAGVTQTPRYLIKTRGQQVTLSCSPISGHRSVSWYQQTPGQGLQFLFEYFSETQRNKGNFPGRFSGRQFSNSRSEMNVSTLELGDSALYLCASSKGQDTDTQYFGPGTRLTVL.

This clonotype showed up just a few times. The CDR3 loop reads CAISGALQAYNEQFF. DNA for the CDR3: TGTGCCATCAGCGGGGCCTTACAAGCCTACAATGAGCAGTTCTTC. The chain joins TRBV10-3 to TRBJ2-1, with D perhaps given as TRBD1 or TRBD2 (5 bases each). V was shortened by 6 bases and J by 2 bases, with 14 bases between the two germline ends. The CDR3 extends over 15 amino acids. Germline V CDR1 and CDR2: ENHRY, SYGVKD.

The chain recombines TRBV28 with TRBJ1-2; TRBD1 matches at 9 bases. The J segment lost 6 bases and the V segment lost 6 bases, leaving 11 bases of the junction unmatched. Looked up from germline, CDR1 is MDHEN and CDR2 is SYDVKM. The CDR3 totals 15 residues. As DNA, the CDR3 is TGTGCCAGCAGCCCTTCCGGGACAGGGAGAGATGGCTACACCTTC. Translated: CASSPSGTGRDGYTF.

There are many counts of this clonotype. In nucleotides, the CDR3 is TGTGCCAGCAGCCACAGGAGAAATATTGTGGAGCAGTACTTC. Amino acid sequence: CASSHRRNIVEQYF. V gene TRBV7-2 combines with J gene TRBJ2-7, with a weak D call TRBD1 (5 bases). This CDR3 region has 14 residues. V was clipped by 5 bases and J by 7 bases, with 18 bases between them. CDR1 is SGHTA, CDR2 FQGNSA, per germline.

About this clonotype: One base away lies a much larger clone, so this may be a sequencing read error. The chain is built from TRBV28 and TRBJ2-7; D might be TRBD1 (5 bases). From germline, CDR1 is MDHEN and CDR2 SYDVKM. The V end was cut by 5 bases, the J end by 5 bases, with 13 bases between. The CDR3 loop spans 13 amino acids. This CDR3 is CASSSRDSDEQYF. CDR3 nucleotide sequence: TGTGCCAGCAGTAGCAGGGATTCCGACGAGCAGTACTTC.

This clonotype was detected ten times or more. The rearrangement links TRBV28 to TRBJ1-2, with D hard to call. Trimming shortened V by 1 base and J by 2 bases, and 8 bases separated the two germline ends. The V gene's germline CDR1 is MDHEN and CDR2 SYDVKM. The CDR3 is 14 residues long. The chain's CDR3 is CASSLFAGNYGYTF. As DNA, the CDR3 is TGTGCCAGCAGTTTATTCGCCGGGAACTATGGCTACACCTTC.

The gene calls are TRBV29-1 and TRBJ2-3; 7 bases line up with TRBD2. Germline V gene sequence: CDR1 SQVTM, CDR2 ANQGSEA. After removal of 4 bases from V and 1 base from J, the junction contained 8 bases not matched to a gene. The CDR3 consists of 15 residues. CDR3 nucleotides: TGCAGCGTTGGAATGGCTAGCGGCCGCACAGATACGCAGTATTTT. Translated, it gives CSVGMASGRTDTQYF.

The chain uses TRBV18 and TRBJ2-5; no clear D gene. V dropped 2 bases and J dropped 5 bases, with 21 bases sitting between them. This CDR3 has 17 residues. Germline V gene data show CDR1 as KGHSH and CDR2 as LQKENI. The CDR3 DNA sequence: TGTGCCAGCTCACCAACTGAGGACCCAGATTTCAGGGAGACCCAGTACTTC. This codes for CASSPTEDPDFRETQYF.

The chain recombines TRBV10-3 with TRBJ2-1, with 14 positions matching TRBD2. The CDR3 is made up of 17 amino acids. Germline V lookup: CDR1 ENHRY, CDR2 SYGVKD. The junction had 15 bases not matched to a gene; V was cut back by 7 bases and J by 10 bases. CDR3: CAINRGLAGAALGEQFF. CDR3 DNA: TGTGCCATCAATAGGGGACTAGCGGGAGCAGCCTTAGGGGAGCAGTTCTTC.

The chain carries TRBV2 and TRBJ2-2, with D unclear. Per germline, CDR1 SNHLY and CDR2 FYNNEI. Trimming left V 6 bases short and J 1 base short, with 15 bases between. The CDR3 length is 16 residues. The CDR3 loop is CASSQALAVNTGELFF. CDR3 nucleotides: TGTGCCAGCAGCCAAGCTCTTGCTGTGAACACCGGGGAGCTGTTTTTT. The full variable domain, rest sourced from reference TRBV2 and TRBJ2-2, is EPEVTQTPSHQVTQMGQEVILRCVPISNHLYFYWYRQILGQKVEFLVSFYNNEISEKSEIFDDQFSVERPDGSNFTLKIRSTKLEDSAMYFCASSQALAVNTGELFFGEGSRLTVL.

This clonotype came up a few times. The rearrangement links TRBV9 to TRBJ1-1; D gene unclear. There are 12 residues in the CDR3. The ends were cut back, 0 bases at V and 7 bases at J, with 7 bases in the middle. Germline V lookup: CDR1 SGDLS, CDR2 YYNGEE. The CDR3 DNA sequence: TGTGCCAGCAGCGTAGTGGAGGGTGAAGCTTTCTTT. Translated: CASSVVEGEAFF. Drawing the rest from reference TRBV9 and TRBJ1-1, the complete variable domain is DSGVTQTPKHLITATGQRVTLRCSPRSGDLSVYWYQQSLDQGLQFLIQYYNGEERAKGNILERFSAQQFPDLHSELNLSSLELGDSALYFCASSVVEGEAFFGQGTRLTVV.

This clonotype was counted a few times. The chain carries TRBV12-5 and TRBJ2-1; D ambiguous. The CDR3 consists of 14 residues. Between the trimmed V and J ends, which lost 0 bases and 6 bases, there was a span of 9 bases. Germline V gene lookup returns CDR1 LGHNT and CDR2 FRNRAP. CDR3 in DNA: TGTGCTAGTGGTTTGGTGGCTAGTATCAATGAGCAGTTCTTC. This codes for CASGLVASINEQFF.

In its sample, this clonotype was seen a few times. The chain is built from TRBV11-2 and TRBJ2-1; possibly TRBD2 for D (6 bases). Germline-derived CDR1 and CDR2 are SGHAT and FQNNGV. This CDR3 is built from 16 residues. V gave up 3 bases and J gave up 1 base, with 13 bases separating them. CDR3: CASSFDRRASYNEQFF. The CDR3 DNA reads as TGTGCCAGCAGCTTTGATCGGAGGGCTTCCTACAATGAGCAGTTCTTC.